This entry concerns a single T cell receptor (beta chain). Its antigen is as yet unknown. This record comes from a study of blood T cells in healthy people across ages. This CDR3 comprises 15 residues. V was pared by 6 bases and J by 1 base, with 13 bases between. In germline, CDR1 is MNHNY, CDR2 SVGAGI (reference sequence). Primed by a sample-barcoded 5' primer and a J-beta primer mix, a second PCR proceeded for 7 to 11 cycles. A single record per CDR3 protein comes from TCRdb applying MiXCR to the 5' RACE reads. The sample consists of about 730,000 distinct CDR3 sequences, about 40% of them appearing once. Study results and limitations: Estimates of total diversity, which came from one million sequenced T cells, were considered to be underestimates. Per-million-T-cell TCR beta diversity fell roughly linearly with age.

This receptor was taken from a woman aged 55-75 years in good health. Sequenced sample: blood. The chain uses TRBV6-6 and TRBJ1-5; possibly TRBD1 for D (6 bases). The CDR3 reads CASRVGTLSNQPQHF. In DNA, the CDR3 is TGTGCCAGCAGAGTCGGGACATTGAGCAATCAGCCCCAGCATTTT.